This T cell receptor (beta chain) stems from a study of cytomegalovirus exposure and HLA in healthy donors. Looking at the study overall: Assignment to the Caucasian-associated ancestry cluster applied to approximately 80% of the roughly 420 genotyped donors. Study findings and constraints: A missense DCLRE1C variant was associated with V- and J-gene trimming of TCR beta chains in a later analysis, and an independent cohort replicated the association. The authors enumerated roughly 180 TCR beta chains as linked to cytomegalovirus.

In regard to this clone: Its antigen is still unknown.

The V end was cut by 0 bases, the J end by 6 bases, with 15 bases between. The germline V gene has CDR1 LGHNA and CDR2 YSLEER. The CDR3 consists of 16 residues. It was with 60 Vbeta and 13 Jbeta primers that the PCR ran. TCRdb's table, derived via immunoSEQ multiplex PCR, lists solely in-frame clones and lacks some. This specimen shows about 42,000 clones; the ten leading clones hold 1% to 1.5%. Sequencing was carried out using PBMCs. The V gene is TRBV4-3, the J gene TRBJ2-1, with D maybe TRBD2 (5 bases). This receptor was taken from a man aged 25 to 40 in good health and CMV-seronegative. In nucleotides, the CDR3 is TGCGCCAGCAGCCAAGACGCTAGCCCGACCTTCAATGAGCAGTTCTTC. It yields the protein CASSQDASPTFNEQFF.